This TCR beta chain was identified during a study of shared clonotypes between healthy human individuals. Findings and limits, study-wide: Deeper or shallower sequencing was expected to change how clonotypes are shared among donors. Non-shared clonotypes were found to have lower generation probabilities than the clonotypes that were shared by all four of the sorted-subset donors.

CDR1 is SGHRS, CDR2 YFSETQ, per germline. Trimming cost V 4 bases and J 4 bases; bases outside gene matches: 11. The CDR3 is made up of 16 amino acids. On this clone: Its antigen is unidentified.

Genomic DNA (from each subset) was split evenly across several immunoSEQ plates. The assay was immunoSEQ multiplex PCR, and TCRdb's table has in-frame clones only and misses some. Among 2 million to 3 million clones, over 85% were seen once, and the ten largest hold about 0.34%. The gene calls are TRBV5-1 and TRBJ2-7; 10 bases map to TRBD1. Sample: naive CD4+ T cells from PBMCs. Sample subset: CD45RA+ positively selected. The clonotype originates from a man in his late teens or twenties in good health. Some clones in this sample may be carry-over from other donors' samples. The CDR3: CASSATTGGASYEQYF. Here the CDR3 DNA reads TGCGCCAGCAGCGCAACGACAGGGGGCGCGAGTTACGAGCAGTACTTC.